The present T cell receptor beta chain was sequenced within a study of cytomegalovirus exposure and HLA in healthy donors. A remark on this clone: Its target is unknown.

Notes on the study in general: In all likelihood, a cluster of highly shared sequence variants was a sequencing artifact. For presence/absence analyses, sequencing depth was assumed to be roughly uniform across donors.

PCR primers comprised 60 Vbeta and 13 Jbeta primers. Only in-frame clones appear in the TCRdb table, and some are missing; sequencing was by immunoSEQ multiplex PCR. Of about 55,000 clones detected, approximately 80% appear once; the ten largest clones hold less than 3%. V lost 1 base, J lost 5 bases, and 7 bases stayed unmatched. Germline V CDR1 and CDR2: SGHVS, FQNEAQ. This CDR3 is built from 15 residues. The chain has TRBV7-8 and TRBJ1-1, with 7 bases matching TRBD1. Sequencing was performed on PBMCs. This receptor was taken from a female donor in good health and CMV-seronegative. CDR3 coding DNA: TGTGCCAGCAGCTTAGGGAGAAGACAGGGAACTGAAGCTTTCTTT. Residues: CASSLGRRQGTEAFF.